These 26 T cell receptor beta chains originate from one sample sequenced in a study of blood T cell repertoires in COVID-19. Using immunoSEQ multiplex PCR, the repertoire was profiled, and TCRdb retains in-frame clones only, with some absent. Altogether about 210,000 clones are present, about 91% being singletons, with the ten largest covering about 1.3%. Sequenced sample: peripheral blood. The receptor set was obtained from a man younger than 40 with acute or convalescent COVID-19.

This sequence joins TRBV9 and TRBJ1-1; D is ambiguous. The germline V gene encodes CDR1 SGDLS and CDR2 YYNGEE. CDR3 length: 14 amino acids. Between the trimmed V and J ends, which lost 0 bases and 1 base, there was a span of 7 bases. This CDR3 reads CASSVDQANTEAFF. The CDR3 DNA sequence: TGTGCCAGCAGCGTAGACCAGGCGAACACTGAAGCTTTCTTT.

The chain employs TRBV19 and TRBJ2-1; maybe TRBD1 (6 bases). The germline CDR1 and CDR2 sequences are LNHDA and SQIVND (reference sequence). V was pared by 4 bases and J by 0 bases, with 13 bases between. This CDR3 contains 16 residues. The CDR3 region is CASSTPGQNSYNEQFF. The CDR3 bases are TGTGCCAGTAGTACGCCCGGACAGAACTCCTACAATGAGCAGTTCTTC.

Points on this clone: This clone may be a read error of a much larger clone one base away. The sample carries other DNA sequences with the same CDR3. DNA of the CDR3: TGTGCCAGCAGCTTGGTAGGGGGGGACTCCTACGAGCAGTACTTC. It yields the protein CASSLVGGDSYEQYF. V is TRBV5-4 and J is TRBJ2-7; possibly TRBD2 for D (7 bases). Germline loops: CDR1 SGHNT, CDR2 YYREEE (reference sequence). The CDR3 extends over 15 amino acids. V lost 0 bases and J lost 0, with 10 bases in between.

The rearrangement joins TRBV6-5 to TRBJ1-4; D remains unclear. Germline values: CDR1 MNHEY, CDR2 SVGAGI. The CDR3 has 15 residues. V lost 0 bases, J lost 7 bases, and 12 bases lay in between. This CDR3 is CASSYSSGFPEKLFF. The DNA of the CDR3 is TGTGCCAGCAGTTACTCGAGCGGGTTTCCTGAAAAACTGTTTTTT.

The J gene is TRBJ1-4, the V gene TRBV25-1; 7 nucleotides align to TRBD1. The CDR3 is 15 residues long. The germline V gene encodes CDR1 MGHDK and CDR2 SYGVNS. The V and J ends lost 5 bases and 5 bases, in that order; junction bases with no gene match: 8. In nucleotides, the CDR3 is TGTGCCAGCAGTACAGGGGACATGAGGAATGAAAAACTGTTTTTT. It encodes CASSTGDMRNEKLFF. Variable domain in full (rest from reference TRBV25-1 and TRBJ1-4): EADIYQTPRYLVIGTGKKITLECSQTMGHDKMYWYQQDPGMELHLIHYSYGVNSTEKGDLSSESTVSRIRTEHFPLTLESARPSHTSQYLCASSTGDMRNEKLFFGSGTQLSVL.

The chain is built from TRBV13 and TRBJ2-5, with D maybe TRBD1 (6 bases). Germline CDR1 PRHDT, CDR2 FYEKMQ (reference sequence). The CDR3 extends over 17 amino acids. V dropped 5 bases and J dropped 0 bases, with 19 bases sitting between them. The CDR3 loop reads CASSNTGWGRNQETQYF. CDR3 bases: TGTGCCAGCAGCAACACAGGGTGGGGAAGAAACCAAGAGACCCAGTACTTC.

V and J are TRBV4-1 and TRBJ1-6; D gene uncertain. The CDR3 runs to 16 residues. Trimming pared 4 bases from V and 9 bases from J, leaving 19 bases between. Per germline, CDR1 MGHRA and CDR2 YSYEKL. DNA of the CDR3: TGCGCCAGCAGCCCCCTCCCCCCAGGTCCGCTTTCACCCCTCCACTTT. Its translation: CASSPLPPGPLSPLHF.

The chain recombines TRBV3-1 (or the pseudogene TRBV3-2) with TRBJ1-6; D uncertain. The V end was cut by 0 bases, the J end by 10 bases, with 7 bases between. Per the germline V gene, CDR1 is LGHDT and CDR2 is YNNKEL (reference sequence). The CDR3 length is 13 residues. The CDR3 loop is CASSQDLGSPLHF. CDR3 in DNA: TGTGCCAGCAGCCAAGATCTTGGCTCACCCCTCCACTTT.

This sequence joins TRBV28 and TRBJ1-2; TRBD1 aligns across 7 bases. This CDR3 spans 13 amino acids. V lost 6 bases, J lost 4 bases, and 5 bases stayed unmatched. The germline CDR1 and CDR2 sequences are MDHEN and SYDVKM. CDR3 region: CASREGQPYGYTF. The CDR3 DNA sequence: TGTGCCAGCAGGGAGGGACAGCCCTATGGCTACACCTTC.

The chain employs TRBV6-5 and TRBJ1-5, with D tentatively TRBD1 (6 bases). CDR1 and CDR2 (germline): MNHEY, SVGAGI. V lost 6 bases, J lost 8 bases, and 20 bases lay in between. The CDR3 loop spans 15 amino acids. CDR3 sequence: CASRSQGGEREPQHF. CDR3 nucleotide sequence: TGTGCCAGCAGATCCCAAGGGGGGGAGAGGGAGCCCCAGCATTTT.

This chain uses TRBV7-9 with TRBJ1-3, with D possibly TRBD1 on 6 matching bases. Germline V gene lookup returns CDR1 SEHNR and CDR2 FQNEAQ (reference sequence). The V and J ends lost 5 bases and 0 bases respectively, with 11 bases between them. The CDR3 sequence is 15 residues long. The CDR3 here is CASSHRENSGNTIYF. CDR3 sequence (DNA): TGTGCCAGCAGCCACAGGGAAAACTCTGGAAACACCATATATTTT.

The J gene is TRBJ2-2, the V gene TRBV30, with D perhaps matching TRBD1 (6 bases). Germline loops: CDR1 GTSNPN, CDR2 SVGIG (reference sequence). The CDR3 runs 14 residues. V was cut by 0 bases and J by 7 bases, with 12 bases left in between. The CDR3 reads CAWSVVFRGGELFF. In nucleotides, the CDR3 is TGTGCCTGGAGTGTTGTCTTCAGGGGCGGGGAGCTGTTTTTT.

The genes are TRBV6-6 and TRBJ1-1; 9 positions match TRBD1. V was clipped by 6 bases and J by 5 bases; unmatched bases: 7. The CDR3 contains 14 residues. Germline CDR1 reads MNHNY; CDR2 reads SVGAGI (reference sequence). This chain's CDR3 is CASRRGTGRTEAFF. CDR3 bases: TGTGCCAGCAGAAGAGGGACAGGGCGAACTGAAGCTTTCTTT.

The CDR3 DNA sequence: TGTGCCAGCAGTTTTATTAGTGAGCTAGCGGGGGAAGTGGAGCTGTTTTTT. This translates into CASSFISELAGEVELFF. The J gene is TRBJ2-2, the V gene TRBV27; 10 bases line up with TRBD2. CDR1 is MNHEY, CDR2 SMNVEV, per germline (reference sequence). Unmatched junction bases numbered 14, after V lost 3 bases and J lost 10 bases. There are 17 residues in the CDR3.

This chain connects TRBV27 to TRBJ2-1; the D is unclear. The CDR3 is made up of 14 amino acids. Trimming took off 6 bases at V and 0 bases at J, with 9 bases between the two ends. Germline V gives CDR1 MNHEY, CDR2 SMNVEV (reference sequence). CDR3 nucleotide sequence: TGTGCCAGCAGACATAAGAACTCCTACAATGAGCAGTTCTTC. It specifies CASRHKNSYNEQFF.

The rearrangement links TRBV18 to TRBJ1-2; 8 bases are a match to TRBD1. Germline lookup yields CDR1 KGHSH and CDR2 LQKENI. The CDR3 runs 15 residues. V lost 3 bases and J lost 0; bases outside the gene matches: 3. In nucleotides, the CDR3 is TGTGCCAGCTCACCCCGGACAGGGTCTAACTATGGCTACACCTTC. It yields the protein CASSPRTGSNYGYTF. Together with reference TRBV18 and TRBJ1-2, the CDR3 gives the full variable domain: NAGVMQNPRHLVRRRGQEARLRCSPMKGHSHVYWYRQLPEEGLKFMVYLQKENIIDESGMPKERFSAEFPKEGPSILRIQQVVRGDSAAYFCASSPRTGSNYGYTFGSGTRLTVV.

The chain combines TRBV5-1 with TRBJ2-5; D might be TRBD2 (6 bases). Trimming cost V 4 bases and J 2 bases, with 12 bases left between them. From germline, CDR1 is SGHRS and CDR2 YFSETQ. The CDR3 has 14 residues. CDR3 nucleotides: TGCGCCAGCAGCCCGGGACTTCTGCAAGAGACCCAGTACTTC. It translates to CASSPGLLQETQYF.

This clone has just a few counts. The V gene is TRBV19, the J gene TRBJ1-1, with 7 bases that match TRBD1. Germline trimming cut 7 bases from V and 4 bases from J; bases unmatched to any gene: 9. This CDR3 has 14 residues. CDR1 LNHDA and CDR2 SQIVND come from the germline V gene (reference sequence). CDR3 in amino acids: CASIGDSPATEAFF. CDR3 bases: TGTGCCAGTATCGGGGACAGCCCAGCCACTGAAGCTTTCTTT.

V is TRBV5-1 and J is TRBJ1-2; D call uncertain. This CDR3 spans 13 amino acids. The germline gives CDR1 SGHRS, CDR2 YFSETQ. V was trimmed by 0 bases and J by 1 base, leaving 4 bases between them. The CDR3 coding sequence is TGCGCCAGCAGCTTGGACAGTAACTATGGCTACACCTTC. Amino acid sequence: CASSLDSNYGYTF. The whole variable domain, filled in from reference TRBV5-1 and TRBJ1-2, reads KAGVTQTPRYLIKTRGQQVTLSCSPISGHRSVSWYQQTPGQGLQFLFEYFSETQRNKGNFPGRFSGRQFSNSRSEMNVSTLELGDSALYLCASSLDSNYGYTFGSGTRLTVV.

This rearrangement joins TRBV18 to TRBJ1-1; the match to TRBD1 covers 7 bases. V gave up 2 bases and J gave up 3 bases; unmatched junction bases: 3. This CDR3 spans 14 amino acids. CDR1 and CDR2 (germline): KGHSH, LQKENI. The CDR3 bases are TGTGCCAGCTCACCAGACAGGGCGGACACTGAAGCTTTCTTT. Its protein is CASSPDRADTEAFF.

This sequence joins TRBV18 and TRBJ2-2; D might be TRBD2 (7 bases). V was cut by 6 bases and J by 3 bases, with 20 bases left in between. The CDR3 sequence is 17 residues long. From germline, CDR1 is KGHSH and CDR2 LQKENI. CDR3 amino acids: CASSRSGGQLHTGELFF. DNA for the CDR3: TGTGCCAGCTCCCGATCCGGGGGGCAGTTGCACACCGGGGAGCTGTTTTTT.

This sequence joins TRBV25-1 and TRBJ2-1; D might be TRBD1 (6 bases). Trimming shortened V by 11 bases and J by 8 bases, and 19 bases separated the two germline ends. Germline V gene sequence: CDR1 MGHDK, CDR2 SYGVNS. CDR3 size: 13 residues. Here the CDR3 DNA reads TGTGCCGGCCCCGGGACACAGCTCCATGAGCAGTTCTTC. Protein: CAGPGTQLHEQFF.

This clone showed up just once. The V gene is TRBV29-1, the J gene TRBJ1-2; 7 bases fit TRBD1. The CDR3 length is 14 residues. Germline assignment: CDR1 SQVTM and CDR2 ANQGSEA. After removal of 8 bases from V and 2 bases from J, the junction contained 11 bases not matched to a gene. CDR3 region: CSTAPGQRNYGYTF. CDR3 DNA: TGCAGCACCGCCCCGGGACAGCGAAACTATGGCTACACCTTC.

The chain has TRBV4-1 and TRBJ2-1; tentatively, D is TRBD2 (6 bases). Per the germline V gene, CDR1 is MGHRA and CDR2 is YSYEKL. Trimming removed 3 bases from V and 5 bases from J, with 14 bases in between. The CDR3 contains 15 residues. Written as DNA, the CDR3 is TGCGCCAGCAGCCAGTACAAACCGGGGGACAATGAGCAGTTCTTC. This sequence encodes CASSQYKPGDNEQFF.

The chain uses TRBV6-5 and TRBJ1-5; 7 bases fit TRBD1. With V trimmed by 7 bases and J by 5 bases, 8 bases remained unmatched. Germline V gene sequence: CDR1 MNHEY, CDR2 SVGAGI. The CDR3 is made up of 14 amino acids. CDR3 loop: CASKSTGVHQPQHF. CDR3 bases: TGTGCCAGCAAAAGTACAGGGGTCCATCAGCCCCAGCATTTT.

The chain carries TRBV28 and TRBJ1-4, with D tentatively TRBD1 (6 bases). There are 13 residues in the CDR3. Germline V gives CDR1 MDHEN, CDR2 SYDVKM. V lost 8 bases and J lost 7, with 14 bases in between. CDR3 amino acids: CASRGGASEKLFF. CDR3 nucleotides: TGTGCCAGCCGTGGGGGGGCGAGTGAAAAACTGTTTTTT.